This entry describes one T cell receptor (beta chain). This clone was detected only once. Its recognized antigen is unknown. No base-level quality is on record; no much larger clone is a single base apart. These data belong to a study of blood T cell repertoires in COVID-19 (TCRdb year 2020). With respect to the entire study: The collaborator samples originated in the United States, Italy and Spain and spanned the acute and convalescent phases of COVID-19. The material from the prospective study consisted of cDNA or gDNA derived from T cells, B-cell-depleted T cells, or PBMCs. Subjects who had been exposed to COVID-19, were actively infected with it, or had recovered from it provided the deeply sampled blood TCRbeta repertoires that made up the dataset. The repertoires were released in a freely available public database meant as a resource for research on the immune response to SARS-CoV-2. Samples were obtained from the ongoing ImmuneRACE study (first 160 participants) and from some 1,200 subjects provided by 6 global collaborators. A de-identified subject ID, COVID-19 status, age in years and sex were almost always included in the sample metadata. Where HLA class I and class II types were available, the types were taken from metadata supplied by the sample provider, not from assay-based typing. What the work shows at the level of the full study, not this receptor alone: How much clinical and demographic metadata was included differed by source and by participant, and the metadata was provided uncurated.

V was cut back by 2 bases and J by 4 bases, leaving a gap of 20 bases between them. The germline V gene (reference sequence) specifies LNHDA as CDR1 and SQIVND as CDR2. Reading from cysteine to phenylalanine, the CDR3 counts 17 amino acids. Of all the DNA, just the CDR3 is kept, 51 bases in frame from base 1. Collaborating institutions collected whole blood in K2EDTA tubes following their own protocols. For TCRbeta analysis, collaborators shipped samples in one of three forms: frozen whole blood, isolated PBMCs, or DNA extracted from either of those sample types. TCRbeta CDR3 regions were amplified from genomic DNA using the immunoSEQ Assay, a bias-controlled multiplex PCR. Per the authors' processing: Nucleated cell counts per sample were estimated from amplification of reference gene primers within the assay. To quantify the absolute abundance of each unique TCRbeta CDR3 rearrangement, sequence reads were collapsed and filtered. For each sample, productive Simpson clonality was calculated as the square root of Simpson's diversity index across productive rearrangements. This immuneACCESS table, as held by TCRdb, lists in-frame sequences with V and J called but not all clones. Of the missing ones, under half trace to an unresolved V gene in checked studies; the others have no known cause. V, J and clone size reflect that table, while D and trimming were determined from the DNA. Counted in this sample were approximately 20,000 clones; around 87% of them appeared once. Less than 20% of the sample is taken by the ten largest.

Sequenced: peripheral blood. This chain is built from TRBV19 and TRBJ1-2; the D segment could be TRBD1, given 5 matching bases. This TCR came from a man in his 70s with acute or convalescent COVID-19. The nucleotides read TGTGCCAGTAGTATAATAATGGAAGGGGCCGAGCGCTATGGCTACACCTTC. The translation is CASSIIMEGAERYGYTF.